This T cell receptor beta chain derives from a study of long-term antiretroviral therapy in people with HIV. Study-wide results and limits: Repertoire dominance by clones expanded before ART was seen at all time points. Post-ART, diversity grew, though it stayed under transplant donor control levels.

Concerning this clone itself: Antigen: not known.

Version v3.0 of the immunoSEQ assay was performed at survey level. Roughly 40,000-50,000 T-cell genomes per sample were the sequencing target. The assay was immunoSEQ multiplex PCR, and TCRdb's table has in-frame clones only and misses some. The sample lists about 23,000 clones, about 80% occurring once. The germline gives CDR1 SGHTA, CDR2 FQGNSA. The V end was cut by 5 bases, the J end by 0 bases, with 2 bases between. The CDR3 loop spans 11 amino acids. The sequencing here drew on unsorted PBMCs, taken 0.3 years after starting antiretroviral therapy. This clonotype originated in a man aged 45-65 years with HIV. The V call is TRBV7-2, the J call TRBJ2-7; no reliable D call. CDR3 sequence reads: CASSLSYEQYF. The CDR3 DNA reads TGTGCCAGCAGCCTCTCCTACGAGCAGTACTTC.